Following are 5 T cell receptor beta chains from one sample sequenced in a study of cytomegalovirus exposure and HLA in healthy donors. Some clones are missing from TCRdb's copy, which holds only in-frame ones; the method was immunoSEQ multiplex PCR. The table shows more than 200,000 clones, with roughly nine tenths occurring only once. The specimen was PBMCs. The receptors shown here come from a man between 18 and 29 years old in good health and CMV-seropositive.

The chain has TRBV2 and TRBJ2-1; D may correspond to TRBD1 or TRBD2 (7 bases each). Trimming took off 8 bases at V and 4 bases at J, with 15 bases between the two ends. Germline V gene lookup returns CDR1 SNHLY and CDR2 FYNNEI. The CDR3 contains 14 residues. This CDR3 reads CASVPQGGYNEQFF. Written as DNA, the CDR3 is TGTGCCAGCGTACCTCAGGGGGGGTACAATGAGCAGTTCTTC.

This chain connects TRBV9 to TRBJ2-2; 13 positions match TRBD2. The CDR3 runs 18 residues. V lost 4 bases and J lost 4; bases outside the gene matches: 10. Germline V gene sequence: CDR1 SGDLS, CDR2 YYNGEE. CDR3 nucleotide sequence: TGTGCCAGCAGCTCACCCCCGGGACTAGCGGGACTCACCGGGGAGCTGTTTTTT. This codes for CASSSPPGLAGLTGELFF.

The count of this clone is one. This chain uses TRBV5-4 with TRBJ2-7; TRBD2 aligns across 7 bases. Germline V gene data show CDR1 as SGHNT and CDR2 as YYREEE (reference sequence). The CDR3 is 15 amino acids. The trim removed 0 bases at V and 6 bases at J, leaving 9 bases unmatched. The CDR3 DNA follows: TGTGCCAGCAGCTTGGGCGCTAGCGGTCGAAGCGAGCAGTACTTC. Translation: CASSLGASGRSEQYF. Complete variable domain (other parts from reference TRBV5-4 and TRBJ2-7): ETGVTQSPTHLIKTRGQQVTLRCSSQSGHNTVSWYQQALGQGPQFIFQYYREEENGRGNFPPRFSGLQFPNYSSELNVNALELDDSALYLCASSLGASGRSEQYFGPGTRLTVT.

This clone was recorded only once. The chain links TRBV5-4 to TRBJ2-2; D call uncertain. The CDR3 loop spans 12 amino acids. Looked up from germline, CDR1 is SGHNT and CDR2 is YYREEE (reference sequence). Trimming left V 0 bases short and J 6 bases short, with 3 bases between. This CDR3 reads CASSLVAGELFF. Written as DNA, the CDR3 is TGTGCCAGCAGCTTGGTTGCCGGGGAGCTGTTTTTT.

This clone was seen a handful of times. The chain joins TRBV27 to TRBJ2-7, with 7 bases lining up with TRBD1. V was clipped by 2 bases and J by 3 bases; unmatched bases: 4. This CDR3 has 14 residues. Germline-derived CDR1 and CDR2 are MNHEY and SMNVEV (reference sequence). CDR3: CASSLDRAHYEQYF. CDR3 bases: TGTGCCAGCAGTTTAGACAGGGCCCACTACGAGCAGTACTTC.